These T cell receptor beta chains were read from a single sample in a study of siplizumab effects on memory and regulatory T cells. Using immunoSEQ multiplex PCR, the repertoire was profiled, and TCRdb retains in-frame clones only, with some absent. The data contain over 100,000 clones, approximately 93% of them singletons. The sequenced sample was Tregs sorted from blood. The receptor source for this set is a human donor in good health. The conserved cysteine and the conserved F or W are not part of the CDR3 here. D genes are given only for firm matches.

D: -; V: TRBV6-1; CDR3: ASGLTEKLF
D: -; V: TRBV4-1; CDR3: ASSQPYNQPQH
D: -; V: TRBV29-1; CDR3: SGAGVSAEAF
D: -; V: TRBV19; CDR3: ASGANYEQY
D: TRBD1; V: TRBV7-8; CDR3: ASRSPGTGWETQY
D: -; V: TRBV19; CDR3: ASSVRVTETQY
D: TRBD1; V: TRBV18; CDR3: ASSPGTGGGEQY
D: TRBD1; V: TRBV19; CDR3: ASSIQGAGQPQH
D: -; V: TRBV30; CDR3: AWSGTVQETQY
D: -; V: TRBV7-9; CDR3: ASSLGGFSTNEKLF
D: -; V: TRBV9; CDR3: ASSVAVRGGGYT
D: -; V: TRBV6-5; CDR3: ASRIKKGGPEY
D: -; V: TRBV5-6; CDR3: ASSLGGPATDTQY
D: -; V: TRBV4-1; CDR3: ASSQDTPGTNRNYGYT
D: -; V: TRBV5-4; CDR3: ASSFGPPYEQY
D: TRBD1; V: TRBV27; CDR3: ASRQGTTSDSPLH